This entry lists 14 T cell receptor beta chains sequenced from one sample in a study of shared clonotypes between healthy human individuals (dated by TCRdb to the early 2020s). Library preparation was by the immunoSEQ multiplex PCR assay. The source is immuneACCESS, and TCRdb retained only in-frame sequences with V and J called. Part of the clones is not carried over; for the studies checked, unresolved V genes explain less than half of this, and the remainder is unexplained. Here the sample has about 650,000 clones; roughly 96% occur a single time. The ten largest clones take up over 0.09% of the sample. For the CD8 naive samples, CD45RO-negative cells were positively selected for CCR7, yielding a CD45RA+CCR7+ population from which TemRA cells were excluded. The sample taken for sequencing was naive CD8+ T cells sorted from blood. Sample cell subset or site, as interpreted from the label and publication: CD45RA+CCR7+. These TCRs come from a young woman in good health.

The chain joins TRBV4-1 to TRBJ1-1, with a tentative D call TRBD1 (6 bases). The ends were cut back, 2 bases at V and 7 bases at J, with 8 bases in the middle. The CDR3 length is 12 residues. Looked up from germline, CDR1 is MGHRA and CDR2 is YSYEKL. The CDR3 reads CASSQKGGEAFF. CDR3 nucleotides: TGCGCCAGCAGCCAAAAGGGGGGTGAAGCTTTCTTT.

V and J are TRBV27 and TRBJ2-7; 13 bases match TRBD2. Germline trimming cut 1 base from V and 5 bases from J; bases unmatched to any gene: 8. Germline CDR1 MNHEY, CDR2 SMNVEV (reference sequence). The CDR3 is 17 amino acids. The CDR3 reads CASSLWRTSGSFHEQYF. The CDR3 DNA reads TGTGCCAGCAGTTTATGGAGGACTAGCGGGAGTTTCCACGAGCAGTACTTC.

The chain employs TRBV6-6 and TRBJ2-3, with 13 nucleotides matching TRBD2. This CDR3 comprises 15 residues. From germline, CDR1 is MNHNY and CDR2 SVGAGI (reference sequence). V trimming: 8 bases; J trimming: 5 bases; junction bases outside the gene matches: 7. Written as DNA, the CDR3 is TGTGCCAGCCGCCCTCGACTAGCGGGAGGAGATACGCAGTATTTT. Its translation is CASRPRLAGGDTQYF.

This clone occurred a few times. At the DNA level, this CDR3 is encoded by other sequences in the same sample as well. This chain joins TRBV30 and TRBJ1-1; unclear D gene. Germline V lookup: CDR1 GTSNPN, CDR2 SVGIG (reference sequence). Trimming removed 3 bases at V and 2 bases at J, with 4 bases between. This CDR3 region has 11 residues. DNA of the CDR3: TGTGCCTGGAGCAGAAACACTGAAGCTTTCTTT. It yields the protein CAWSRNTEAFF.

The chain links TRBV19 to TRBJ1-2, with a possible D match to TRBD1 (6 bases). The CDR3 extends over 13 amino acids. The germline gives CDR1 LNHDA, CDR2 SQIVND (reference sequence). V lost 6 bases, J lost 6 bases, and 14 bases lay in between. As DNA, the CDR3 is TGTGCCAGTAGCATGGACAGAAACCATGGCTACACCTTC. Protein: CASSMDRNHGYTF. The variable domain in full, completed from reference TRBV19 and TRBJ1-2, reads DGGITQSPKYLFRKEGQNVTLSCEQNLNHDAMYWYRQDPGQGLRLIYYSQIVNDFQKGDIAEGYSVSREKKESFPLTVTSAQKNPTAFYLCASSMDRNHGYTFGSGTRLTVV.

This chain joins TRBV28 and TRBJ2-7, with TRBD1 identical over 11 bases. Trimming removed 4 bases from V and 6 bases from J; junction bases left unmatched: 5. Germline CDR1 MDHEN, CDR2 SYDVKM. The CDR3 is made up of 14 amino acids. CDR3 in DNA: TGTGCCAGCAGTTCGGGACAGGGGGTGGGCGAGCAGTACTTC. Its translation is CASSSGQGVGEQYF.

With regard to this clone: The sample contains more than one DNA sequence encoding this CDR3. The chain uses TRBV28 and TRBJ2-7, with D possibly being TRBD1 (5 bases). Trimming took 3 bases from V and 3 from J, leaving 6 bases between them. This CDR3 is 12 amino acids long. Germline CDR1 reads MDHEN; CDR2 reads SYDVKM. CDR3 residues: CASSLDNYEQYF. CDR3 nucleotide sequence: TGTGCCAGCAGTTTGGACAACTACGAGCAGTACTTC.

This clone was seen only a few times. The V gene is TRBV7-9, the J gene TRBJ1-4; the D is unclear. The CDR3 is 15 amino acids. Between the trimmed V and J ends, which lost 6 bases and 7 bases, there was a span of 18 bases. CDR1 is SEHNR and CDR2 is FQNEAQ in the germline V gene (reference sequence). DNA of the CDR3: TGTGCCAGCAGTCCATCGACGGTTATGGGTGAAAAACTGTTTTTT. Translated: CASSPSTVMGEKLFF.

The V and J genes are TRBV4-1 and TRBJ2-5; no reliable D call. Trimming pared 5 bases from V and 0 bases from J, leaving 19 bases between. Looked up from germline, CDR1 is MGHRA and CDR2 is YSYEKL. The CDR3 length is 17 residues. This chain's CDR3 is CASSGSGIHGHQETQYF. The CDR3 DNA reads as TGCGCCAGCAGCGGGTCAGGAATTCATGGTCACCAAGAGACCCAGTACTTC.

The gene calls are TRBV27 and TRBJ2-5; D is possibly TRBD2 (6 bases). CDR3 size: 13 residues. Between the trimmed V and J ends, which lost 3 bases and 11 bases, there was a span of 16 bases. CDR1 is MNHEY and CDR2 is SMNVEV in the germline V gene (reference sequence). The CDR3 region has the DNA TGTGCCAGCAGTTTGGGGGGAGAGGGTGAGCAGTACTTC. It yields the protein CASSLGGEGEQYF.

This chain links TRBV19 with TRBJ2-3, with unresolved D. From germline, CDR1 is LNHDA and CDR2 SQIVND (reference sequence). The CDR3 is 15 residues long. V was pared by 1 base and J by 1 base, with 9 bases between. The CDR3 region has the DNA TGTGCCAGTAGTATAGGGGGATCGCGCACAGATACGCAGTATTTT. Translating it yields CASSIGGSRTDTQYF.

The chain carries TRBV13 and TRBJ2-5; 10 bases map to TRBD1. The DNA end is more similar to TRBJ2-7, so the J call may be wrong. The CDR3 has 15 amino acids. Germline V gene data show CDR1 as PRHDT and CDR2 as FYEKMQ (reference sequence). CDR3 sequence (DNA): TGTGCCAGCAGCTTGGCCGGGACAGGGGACCACGAGCAGTACTTC. Encoded protein: CASSLAGTGDHEQYF.

This clone was detected only once. V gene TRBV4-1 combines with J gene TRBJ1-4; no firm D call. Trimming cost V 0 bases and J 4 bases, with 9 bases left between them. Germline values: CDR1 MGHRA, CDR2 YSYEKL. The CDR3 is 15 amino acids. CDR3 nucleotide sequence: TGCGCCAGCAGCCAAGAGGGAATGGGTAATGAAAAACTGTTTTTT. Its translation: CASSQEGMGNEKLFF.

This clone has a single count. The chain has TRBV11-2 and TRBJ2-7; D is unclear. V shed 1 base and J shed 4 bases, with 11 bases lying between them. The germline V gene encodes CDR1 SGHAT and CDR2 FQNNGV. The CDR3 contains 14 residues. The CDR3 sequence is CASSLGSGSYEQYF. Here the CDR3 DNA reads TGTGCCAGCAGCTTAGGGTCAGGTTCTTACGAGCAGTACTTC.